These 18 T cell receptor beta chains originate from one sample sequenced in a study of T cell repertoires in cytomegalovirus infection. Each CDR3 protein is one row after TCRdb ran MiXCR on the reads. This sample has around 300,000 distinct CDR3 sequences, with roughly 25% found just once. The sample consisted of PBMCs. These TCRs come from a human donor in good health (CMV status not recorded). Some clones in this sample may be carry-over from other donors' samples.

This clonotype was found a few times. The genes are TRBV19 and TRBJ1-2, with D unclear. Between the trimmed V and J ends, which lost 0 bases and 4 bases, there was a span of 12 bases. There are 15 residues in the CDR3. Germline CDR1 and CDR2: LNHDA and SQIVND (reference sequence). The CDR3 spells CASSIDLTASYGYTF. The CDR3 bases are TGTGCCAGTAGTATAGACTTGACGGCATCCTATGGCTACACCTTC.

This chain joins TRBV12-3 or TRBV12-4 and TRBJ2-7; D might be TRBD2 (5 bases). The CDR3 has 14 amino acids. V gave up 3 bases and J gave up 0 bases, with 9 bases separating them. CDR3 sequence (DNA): TGTGCCAGCAGTTTTGGGAGAGCCTCCTACGAGCAGTACTTC. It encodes CASSFGRASYEQYF.

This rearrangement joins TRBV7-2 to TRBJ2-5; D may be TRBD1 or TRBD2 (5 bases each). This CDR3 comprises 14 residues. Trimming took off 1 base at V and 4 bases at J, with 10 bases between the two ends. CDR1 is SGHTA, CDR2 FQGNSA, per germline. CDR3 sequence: CASSLVGTTETQYF. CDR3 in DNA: TGTGCCAGCAGCTTAGTGGGGACGACAGAGACCCAGTACTTC.

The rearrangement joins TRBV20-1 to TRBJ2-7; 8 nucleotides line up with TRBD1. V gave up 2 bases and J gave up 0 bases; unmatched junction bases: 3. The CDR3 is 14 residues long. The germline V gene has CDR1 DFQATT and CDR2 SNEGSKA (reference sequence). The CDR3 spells CSARNRGSSYEQYF. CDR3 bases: TGCAGTGCTAGAAACAGGGGGAGCTCCTACGAGCAGTACTTC.

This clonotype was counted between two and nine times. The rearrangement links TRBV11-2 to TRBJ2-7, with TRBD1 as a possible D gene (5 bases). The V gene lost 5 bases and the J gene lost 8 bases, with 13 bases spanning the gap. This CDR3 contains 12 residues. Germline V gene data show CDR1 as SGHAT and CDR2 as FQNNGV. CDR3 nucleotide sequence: TGTGCCAGCAGCCACCTGACAGTTCAGCAGTACTTC. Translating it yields CASSHLTVQQYF.

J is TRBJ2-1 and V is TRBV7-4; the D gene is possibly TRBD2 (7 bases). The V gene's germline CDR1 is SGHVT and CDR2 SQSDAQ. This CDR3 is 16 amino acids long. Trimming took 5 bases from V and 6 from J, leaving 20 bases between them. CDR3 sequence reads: CASSRWGGAYSNEQFF. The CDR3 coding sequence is TGTGCCAGCAGCCGCTGGGGGGGGGCCTATTCCAATGAGCAGTTCTTC.

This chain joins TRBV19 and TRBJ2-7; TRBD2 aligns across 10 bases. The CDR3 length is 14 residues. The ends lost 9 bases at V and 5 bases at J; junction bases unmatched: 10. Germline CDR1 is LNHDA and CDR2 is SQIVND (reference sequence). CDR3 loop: CASSRAGGPDEQYV. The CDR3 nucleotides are TGTGCCAGCTCCCGAGCGGGAGGGCCGGACGAGCAGTACGTC.

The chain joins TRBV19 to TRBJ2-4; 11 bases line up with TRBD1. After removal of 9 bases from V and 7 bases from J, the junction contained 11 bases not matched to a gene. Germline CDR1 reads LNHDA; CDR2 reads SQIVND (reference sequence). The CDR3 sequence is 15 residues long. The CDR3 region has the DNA TGTGCCAGCTCTAGAGCCGGGACAGGGGGTAACATTCAGTACTTC. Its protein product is CASSRAGTGGNIQYF.

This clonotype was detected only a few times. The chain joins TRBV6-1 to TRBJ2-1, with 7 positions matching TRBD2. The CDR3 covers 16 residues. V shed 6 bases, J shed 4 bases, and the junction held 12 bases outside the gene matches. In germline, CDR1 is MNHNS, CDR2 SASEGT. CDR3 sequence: CASSPVGAGFYNEQFF. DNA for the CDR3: TGTGCCAGCAGCCCGGTCGGAGCGGGGTTTTACAATGAGCAGTTCTTC.

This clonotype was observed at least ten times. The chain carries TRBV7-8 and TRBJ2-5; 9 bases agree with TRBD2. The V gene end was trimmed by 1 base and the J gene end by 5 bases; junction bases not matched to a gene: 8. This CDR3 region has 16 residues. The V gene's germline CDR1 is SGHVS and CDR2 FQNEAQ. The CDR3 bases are TGTGCCAGCAGCTTAGTGCGGCTAGCGGGAAAGGAGACCCAGTACTTC. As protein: CASSLVRLAGKETQYF. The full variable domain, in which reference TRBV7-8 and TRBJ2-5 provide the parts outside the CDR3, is GAGVSQSPRYKVAKRGQDVALRCDPISGHVSLFWYQQALGQGPEFLTYFQNEAQLDKSGLPSDRFFAERPEGSVSTLKIQRTQQEDSAVYLCASSLVRLAGKETQYFGPGTRLLVL.

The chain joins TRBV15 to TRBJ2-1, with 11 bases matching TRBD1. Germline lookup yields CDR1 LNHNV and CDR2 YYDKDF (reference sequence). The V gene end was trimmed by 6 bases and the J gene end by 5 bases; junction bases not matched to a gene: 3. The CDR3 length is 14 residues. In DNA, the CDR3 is TGTGCCACCAGTGGACAGGGGGCACACAATGAGCAGTTCTTC. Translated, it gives CATSGQGAHNEQFF.

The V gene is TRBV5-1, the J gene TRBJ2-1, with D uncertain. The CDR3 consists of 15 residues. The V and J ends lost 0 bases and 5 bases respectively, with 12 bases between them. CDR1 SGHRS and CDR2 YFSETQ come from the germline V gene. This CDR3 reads CASSLGLTGNNEQFF. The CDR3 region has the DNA TGCGCCAGCAGCTTGGGACTCACTGGTAACAATGAGCAGTTCTTC.

DNA for the CDR3: TGTGCCAGCAGCTTAACCGAGAGTTCCTACAATGAGCAGTTCTTC. Translation: CASSLTESSYNEQFF. The gene calls are TRBV7-8 and TRBJ2-1; D ambiguous. V lost 2 bases, J lost 1 base, and 9 bases lay in between. CDR1 SGHVS and CDR2 FQNEAQ come from the germline V gene. This CDR3 has 15 residues.

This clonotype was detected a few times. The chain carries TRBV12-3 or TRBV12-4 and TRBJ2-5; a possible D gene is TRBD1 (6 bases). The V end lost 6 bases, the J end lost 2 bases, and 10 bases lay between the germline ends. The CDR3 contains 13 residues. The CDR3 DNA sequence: TGTGCCAGCAGCCCACAGGGACAAGAGACCCAGTACTTC. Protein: CASSPQGQETQYF.

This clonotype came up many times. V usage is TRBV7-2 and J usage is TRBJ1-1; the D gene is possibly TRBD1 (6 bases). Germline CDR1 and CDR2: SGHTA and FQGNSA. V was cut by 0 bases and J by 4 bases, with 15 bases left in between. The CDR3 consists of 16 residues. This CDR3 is CASSLAIAGAGTEAFF. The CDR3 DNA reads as TGTGCCAGCAGCTTAGCAATTGCGGGGGCGGGCACTGAAGCTTTCTTT.

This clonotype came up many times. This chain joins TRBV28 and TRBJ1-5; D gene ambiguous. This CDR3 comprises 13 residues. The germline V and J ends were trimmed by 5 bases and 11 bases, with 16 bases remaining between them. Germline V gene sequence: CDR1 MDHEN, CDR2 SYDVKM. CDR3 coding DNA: TGTGCCAGCAGTGTTTATGGGGATAATGCCCAGCATTTT. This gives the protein CASSVYGDNAQHF.

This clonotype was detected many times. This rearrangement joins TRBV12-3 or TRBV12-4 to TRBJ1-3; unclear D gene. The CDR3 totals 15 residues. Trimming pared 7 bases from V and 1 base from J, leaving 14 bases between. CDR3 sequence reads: CASKGALSSGNTIYF. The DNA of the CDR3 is TGTGCCAGCAAAGGTGCTTTAAGTTCTGGAAACACCATATATTTT.

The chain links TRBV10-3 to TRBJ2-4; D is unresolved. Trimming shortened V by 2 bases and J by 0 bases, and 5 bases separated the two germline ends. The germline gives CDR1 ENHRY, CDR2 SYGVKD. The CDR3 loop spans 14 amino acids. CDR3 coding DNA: TGTGCCATCAGTGAGGGGCTAGCCAAAAACATTCAGTACTTC. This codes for CAISEGLAKNIQYF.